This T cell receptor (beta chain) was sequenced during a study of shared clonotypes between healthy human individuals. The data were produced by immunoSEQ multiplex PCR, yet TCRdb's version contains in-frame clones alone and is incomplete. The sample lists 900,000 to 1,200,000 clones; 75% to 85% were seen once. The ends were cut back, 5 bases at V and 5 bases at J, with 8 bases in the middle. CDR1 is SGHNT and CDR2 is YENEEA in the germline V gene. The CDR3 consists of 12 residues. The chain couples TRBV11-3 to TRBJ2-3; D is ambiguous. This TCR came from a man aged 18 to 30 in good health. Some clones in this sample may be carry-over from other donors' samples. Sequenced input: memory CD4+ T cells from PBMCs. Subset defined: CD45RA-negative fraction. CDR3 sequence (DNA): TGTGCCAGCAGCCCCTCGGGAGATACGCAGTATTTT. Translation: CASSPSGDTQYF.